Given below is one T cell receptor beta chain in context. The source of the sample is a study of blood T cell repertoires in COVID-19. Study details: Whether acute or convalescent, the COVID-19 samples came from the United States, Italy and Spain. PBMCs, B-cell-depleted T cells, or T cells provided the cDNA or gDNA that made up the material.

Per the study methods: Amplification of reference gene primers provided the estimated nucleated cell counts. Sequenced by immunoSEQ multiplex PCR; TCRdb stores in-frame clones only, minus some. That table supplies the V and J calls and clone size; D and trimming were determined from the DNA. The table lists under 45,000 clones, around 90% of them singletons. J was trimmed by 4 bases and V by 4 bases; bases with no gene match: 16. There are 19 residues in the CDR3. In germline, CDR1 is MNHEY, CDR2 SVGEGT. The sequenced material came from peripheral blood. The rearrangement uses TRBV6-2 or TRBV6-3 and TRBJ1-2; 12 bases match TRBD1. This TCR derives from a human donor in a cohort sampled during active COVID-19. The CDR3 reads CASSSRPGQGASPIYGYTF. CDR3 sequence (DNA): TGTGCCAGCAGTTCCAGACCGGGACAGGGGGCGAGTCCTATCTATGGCTACACCTTC.